This paragraph covers one TCR beta chain sequence. What it binds is not known. This specimen comes from a study of T-cell memory formation after mild COVID-19. Across the whole study: TCR clusters were mostly confined to one donor each. Overall study findings and caveats: Confirmation of SARS-CoV-2 specificity was lacking for second-wave clones peaking day 37. CD4+ bias marked clones expanding day 15 to 37, unlike balanced contracting clones.

MiXCR, run by TCRdb on the 5' RACE reads, gives a single entry per CDR3 protein. The sample consists of some 210,000 distinct CDR3 sequences, about 16% of them appearing once. The sample was PBMCs or a T cell subset sorted from them (not recorded which). The origin of this receptor is an adult woman who had mild COVID-19 (a few samples of this study predate the infection). Cell type and time point are not known.

The CDR3 loop is CSARDLARAGGAGELFF. As DNA, the CDR3 is TGCAGTGCTAGAGATCTGGCGCGAGCGGGGGGTGCCGGGGAGCTGTTTTTT. The rearrangement links TRBV20-1 to TRBJ2-2, with 9 positions matching TRBD2. Trimming cost V 0 bases and J 6 bases; bases outside gene matches: 11. The CDR3 is 17 amino acids. In germline, CDR1 is DFQATT, CDR2 SNEGSKA (reference sequence).